This TCR beta chain was recorded in a study of Ad26.COV2.S vaccination and SARS-CoV-2 variants. Study-level findings and limits: Marked by substantial breadth, spike-specific CD8+ and CD4+ T cell responses were reportedly seen after vaccination. Researchers reported similar non-spike TCR breadth in vaccine and placebo recipients.

The treatment: around 19 received Ad26.COV2.S at low or high dose, single or two shots; 5 received placebo; per-sample allocation not given. Samples were taken on day 63 after the first vaccine or placebo injection. Donor was an adult aged 18-55 years in Boston. Repertoires were generated with immunoSEQ multiplex PCR, while TCRdb's copy carries only in-frame clones and drops some. The table has about 420,000 clones, roughly 90% seen once; the top ten hold 3.6%. This clone has a handful of counts. Its antigen remains unidentified. CDR1 and CDR2 (germline): SGDLS, YYNGEE. The CDR3 consists of 12 residues. V was shortened by 3 bases and J by 6 bases, with 7 bases between the two germline ends.

This chain uses TRBV9 with TRBJ2-1, with D perhaps TRBD2 (5 bases). This clonotype was sampled from a person aged 18-65 years who received the Ad26.COV2.S COVID-19 vaccine or a placebo. Sample: peripheral blood, taken in a trial of Ad26.COV2.S vaccine versus placebo. CDR3 sequence: CASSEAGNEQFF. The DNA for the CDR3 is TGTGCCAGCAGCGAGGCGGGCAATGAGCAGTTCTTC.